Included here is one T cell receptor (beta chain) sequence, with context. Its binding antigen is unknown. No base qualities exist here, and no much larger clone lies one base off it. The CDR3 regions of human TCRbeta chains were subjected to immunosequencing. In the paper's pipeline: Repertoire TCRs were checked for matches against a reference library of SARS-CoV-2-specific TCRs that had been generated using the MIRA antigen-specificity platform. Breadth meant the fraction of unique TCRs that were SARS-CoV-2-associated, whereas depth meant the fraction of total T cells that were SARS-CoV-2-associated. Each spike-specific TCR was assigned to its reactive spike region and to a CD4 or CD8 class using the MIRA data. Log10-transformed breadth and depth values were compared by one-way ANOVA with Sidak's multiple comparisons tests. TCRdb obtained this table from immuneACCESS and retained in-frame rearrangements with V and J assigned. These tables miss some clones; where compared with another copy, unresolved V genes account for less than half of the shortfall, and the remainder is unexplained. Clonal size and the V and J genes are those of that table, whereas D and trimming came from the DNA. The sample profile shows 120,000 or so clones; about nine tenths of them were found once. The ten largest clones capture 7.2% of the sample.

The data were obtained in a study of T cell responses to AZD1222 COVID-19 vaccine (dated by TCRdb to the early 2020s). General notes on the study: AZD1222 recipients whose second dose came at about 4 weeks and those whose second dose came at about 12 weeks were combined into one group, since spike-specific TCR depth and breadth did not differ between the two schedules. A total of about 230 trial participants underwent TCR sequencing, of whom 200 to 220 received two doses of AZD1222 and some 26 received two doses of the MenACWY control vaccine. Trial participants were enrolled into age subgroups of 18-55, 56-69 and 70-plus years, which contained 148, 28 and 57 TCR-sequenced participants, respectively.

Deletion took 2 bases off V and 2 bases off J, with a span of 10 bases between the germline ends. The germline V gene provides CDR1 MNHEY and CDR2 SVGAGI. The CDR3 runs 14 amino acids, cysteine and phenylalanine included. Solely the CDR3 DNA is kept, with 42 bases framed from the first base. Broader findings and caveats from the paper: The whole spike protein was spanned by vaccine-associated CD4 TCRs, and dominant responses were seen in regions 160-218 and 743-854. A significant rise in spike-specific TCR breadth and depth was observed after two AZD1222 doses relative to day 0 and relative to MenACWY recipients. Conclusions about previously exposed vaccinees are limited, since just five or six AZD1222 recipients were seropositive for SARS-CoV-2 at baseline. In the small 56-69-year group, the increase in depth fell short of significance, most likely because of low power. Nearly half of unique spike-specific TCRs reportedly recognized epitopes outside regions mutated in the B.1.351 and B.1.1.7 variants. Most participants were white British and females outnumbered males, and the authors suggested that clonal diversity may have been underestimated. Because no day 14 peak-response samples were available, the repertoires could be characterized only after the peak T cell response.

According to the study, the label for this sample's time point signals: baseline before first vaccination. Vaccinee samples were obtained from the UK trials COV001 and COV002, which included a single-blind randomized controlled phase 2/3 trial of AZD1222 (ChAdOx1 nCoV-19) in healthy adults. For TCRbeta chain sequencing, PBMC samples from trial participants were taken at day 0 and at day 28 after the second dose. Recombination linked TRBV6-5 to TRBJ2-7; the D gene is possibly TRBD2, with 6 bases matching. This TCR derives from an adult in good health. The sequencing used peripheral blood, collected on day 0 of AZD1222 vaccination. The CDR3 protein is CASSYRGLPYEQYF. The base sequence is TGTGCCAGCAGTTACAGGGGACTTCCCTACGAGCAGTACTTC.